The sequence of this TCR beta chain was determined in a study of human T cells and chemical hapten exposure. Study details: Small pooled library volume differences chiefly drove per-sample TCR yield variation.

TCRdb ran MiXCR on the RACE reads and lists one entry per CDR3 protein. The data show 190,000 or so distinct CDR3 sequences, about 22% seen once. As for time point: patch test 3, about 24 weeks after DPC sensitization. Treatment: therapeutic diphenylcyclopropenone sensitization with weekly scalp DPC. This specimen consisted of whole blood, obtained in connection with sensitization to the hapten diphenylcyclopropenone (DPC). This clonotype was obtained from a woman in her forties with alopecia areata. Some clones in this sample may be carry-over from other donors' samples.

This chain's CDR3 is CASSPTDRGETQYF. The DNA for the CDR3 is TGTGCCAGCAGCCCGACGGACAGAGGGGAGACCCAGTACTTC. V gene TRBV11-1 combines with J gene TRBJ2-5, with D tentatively TRBD1 (6 bases). This CDR3 comprises 14 residues. The germline CDR1 and CDR2 sequences are SGHAT and FQDESV (reference sequence). V shed 5 bases and J shed 5 bases, with 15 bases lying between them.